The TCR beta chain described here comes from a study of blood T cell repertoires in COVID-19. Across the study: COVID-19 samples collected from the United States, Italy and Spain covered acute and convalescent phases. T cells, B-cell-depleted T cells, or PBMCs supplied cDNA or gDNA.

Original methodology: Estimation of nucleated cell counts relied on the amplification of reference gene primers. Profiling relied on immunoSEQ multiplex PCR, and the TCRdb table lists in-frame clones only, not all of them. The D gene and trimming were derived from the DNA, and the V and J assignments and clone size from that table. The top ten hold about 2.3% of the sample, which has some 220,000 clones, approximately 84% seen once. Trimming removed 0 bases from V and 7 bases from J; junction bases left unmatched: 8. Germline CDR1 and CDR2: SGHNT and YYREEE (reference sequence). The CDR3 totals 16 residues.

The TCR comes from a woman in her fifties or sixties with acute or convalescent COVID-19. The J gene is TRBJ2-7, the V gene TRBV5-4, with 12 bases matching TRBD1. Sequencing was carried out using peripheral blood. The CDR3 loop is CASSLGVGQGAGEQYF. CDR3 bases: TGTGCCAGCAGCTTGGGGGTGGGACAGGGGGCCGGGGAGCAGTACTTC. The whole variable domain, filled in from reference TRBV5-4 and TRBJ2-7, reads ETGVTQSPTHLIKTRGQQVTLRCSSQSGHNTVSWYQQALGQGPQFIFQYYREEENGRGNFPPRFSGLQFPNYSSELNVNALELDDSALYLCASSLGVGQGAGEQYFGPGTRLTVT.